This TCR beta chain came from a study of molecular identifiers for immune sequencing clone quantification. Note on this clonotype: One end of the junction is discordant with germline, which a read error may explain.

This CDR3 has 15 amino acids. Germline CDR1 reads SGDLS; CDR2 reads YYNGEE. A single record per CDR3 protein comes from TCRdb applying MiXCR to the PCR reads. Of some 91,000 distinct CDR3 sequences listed, less than 25% are singletons. The chain links TRBV9 to TRBJ1-1; weak D call: TRBD1 (6 bases). Sequencing used naive CD8+ T cells from blood, with Jurkat cell RNA spiked in. Subset in this sample: FACS-sorted CD8+CD4-CCR7+CD45RA+ naive T cells. This receptor was identified in a human donor in good health. Some libraries in this study had Jurkat cell RNA spiked in. CDR3 in DNA: TGTGCCAGCAGCGTAGACCGGGGGCAGGACCCTGACGCTTTCTTT. Its protein product is CASSVDRGQDPDAFF.